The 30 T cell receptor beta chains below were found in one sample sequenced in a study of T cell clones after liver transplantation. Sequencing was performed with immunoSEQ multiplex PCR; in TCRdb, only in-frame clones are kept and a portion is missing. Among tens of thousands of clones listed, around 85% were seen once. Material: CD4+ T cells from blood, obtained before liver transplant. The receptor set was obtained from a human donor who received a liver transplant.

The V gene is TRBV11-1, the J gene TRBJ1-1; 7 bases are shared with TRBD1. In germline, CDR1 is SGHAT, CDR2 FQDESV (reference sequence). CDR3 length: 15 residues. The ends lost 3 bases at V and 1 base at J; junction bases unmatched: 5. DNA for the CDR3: TGTGCCAGCAGCTTCAGGGGGTCGGGGAACACTGAAGCTTTCTTT. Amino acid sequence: CASSFRGSGNTEAFF.

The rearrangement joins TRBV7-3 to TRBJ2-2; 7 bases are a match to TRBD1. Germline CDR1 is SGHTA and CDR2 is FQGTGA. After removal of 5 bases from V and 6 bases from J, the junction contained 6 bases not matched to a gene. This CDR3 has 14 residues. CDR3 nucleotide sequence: TGTGCCAGCAGCCGAAGGACAGGATCCGGGGAGCTGTTTTTT. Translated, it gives CASSRRTGSGELFF.

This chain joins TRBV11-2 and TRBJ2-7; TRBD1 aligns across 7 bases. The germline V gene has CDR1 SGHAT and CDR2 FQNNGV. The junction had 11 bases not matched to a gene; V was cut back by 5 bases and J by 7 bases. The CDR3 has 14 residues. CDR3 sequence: CASSDTTGSREQYF. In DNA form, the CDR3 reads TGTGCCAGCAGCGACACGACAGGGTCTCGGGAGCAGTACTTC.

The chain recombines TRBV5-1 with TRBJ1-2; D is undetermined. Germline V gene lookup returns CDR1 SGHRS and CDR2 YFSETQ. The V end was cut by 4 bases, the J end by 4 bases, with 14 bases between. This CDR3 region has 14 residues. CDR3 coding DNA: TGCGCCAGCAGCCCTGACACGTCTCTCTATGGCTACACCTTC. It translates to CASSPDTSLYGYTF.

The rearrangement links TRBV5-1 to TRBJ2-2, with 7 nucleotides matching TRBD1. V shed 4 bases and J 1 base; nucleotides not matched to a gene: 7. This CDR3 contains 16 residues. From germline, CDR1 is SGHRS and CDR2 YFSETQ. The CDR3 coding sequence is TGCGCCAGCAGCCCTCCGGGACAGATGAACACCGGGGAGCTGTTTTTT. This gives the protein CASSPPGQMNTGELFF.

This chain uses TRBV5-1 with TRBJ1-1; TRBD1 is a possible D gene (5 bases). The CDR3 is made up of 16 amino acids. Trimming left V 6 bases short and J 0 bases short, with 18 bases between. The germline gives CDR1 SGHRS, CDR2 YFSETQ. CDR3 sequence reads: CASTLSGTPMNTEAFF. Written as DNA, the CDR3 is TGCGCCAGCACCCTGTCGGGGACGCCCATGAACACTGAAGCTTTCTTT.

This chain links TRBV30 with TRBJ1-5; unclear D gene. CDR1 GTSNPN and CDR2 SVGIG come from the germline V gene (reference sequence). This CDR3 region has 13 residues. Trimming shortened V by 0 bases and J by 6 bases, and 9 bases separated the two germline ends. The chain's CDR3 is CAWSVGPFQPQHF. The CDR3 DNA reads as TGTGCCTGGAGTGTTGGCCCGTTTCAGCCCCAGCATTTT.

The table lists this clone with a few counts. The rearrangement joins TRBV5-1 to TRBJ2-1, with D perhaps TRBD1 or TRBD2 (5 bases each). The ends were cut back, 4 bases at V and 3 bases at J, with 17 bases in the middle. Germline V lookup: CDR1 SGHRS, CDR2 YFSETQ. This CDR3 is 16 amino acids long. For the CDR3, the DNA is TGCGCCAGCAGCCCTACCGTCGGGGCCCTCTACAATGAGCAGTTCTTC. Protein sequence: CASSPTVGALYNEQFF.

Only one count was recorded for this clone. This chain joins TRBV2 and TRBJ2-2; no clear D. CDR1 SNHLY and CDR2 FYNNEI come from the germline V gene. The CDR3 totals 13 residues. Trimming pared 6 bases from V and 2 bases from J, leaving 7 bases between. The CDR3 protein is CASRSFNTGELFF. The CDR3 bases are TGTGCCAGCAGGTCTTTTAACACCGGGGAGCTGTTTTTT.

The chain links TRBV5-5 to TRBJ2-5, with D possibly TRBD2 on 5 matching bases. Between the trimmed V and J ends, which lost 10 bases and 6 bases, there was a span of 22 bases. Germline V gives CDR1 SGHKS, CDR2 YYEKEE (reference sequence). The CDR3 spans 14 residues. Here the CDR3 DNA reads TGTGCCTGTACGAGGGATTGGGGTATGAAGACCCAGTACTTC. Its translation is CACTRDWGMKTQYF. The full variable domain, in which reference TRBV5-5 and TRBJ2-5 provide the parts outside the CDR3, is DAGVTQSPTHLIKTRGQQVTLRCSPISGHKSVSWYQQVLGQGPQFIFQYYEKEERGRGNFPDRFSARQFPNYSSELNVNALLLGDSALYLCACTRDWGMKTQYFGPGTRLLVL.

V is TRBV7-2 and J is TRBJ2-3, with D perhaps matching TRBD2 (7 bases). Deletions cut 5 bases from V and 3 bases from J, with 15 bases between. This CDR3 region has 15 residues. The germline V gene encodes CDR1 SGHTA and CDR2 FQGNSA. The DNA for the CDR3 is TGTGCCAGCAGCCCCCCGGGGGGCGGGACAGATACGCAGTATTTT. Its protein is CASSPPGGGTDTQYF.

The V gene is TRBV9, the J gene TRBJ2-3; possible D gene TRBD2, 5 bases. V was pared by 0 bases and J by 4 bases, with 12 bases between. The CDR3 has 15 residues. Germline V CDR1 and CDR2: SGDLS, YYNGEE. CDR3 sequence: CASSVVSTGADTQYF. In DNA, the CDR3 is TGTGCCAGCAGCGTAGTTTCCACCGGGGCAGATACGCAGTATTTT.

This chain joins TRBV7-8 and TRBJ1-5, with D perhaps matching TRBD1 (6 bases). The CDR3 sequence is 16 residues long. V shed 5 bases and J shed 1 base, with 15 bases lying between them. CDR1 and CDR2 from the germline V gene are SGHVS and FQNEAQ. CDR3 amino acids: CASSRVGGLSNQPQHF. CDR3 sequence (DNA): TGTGCCAGCAGCCGAGTGGGGGGGCTCAGCAATCAGCCCCAGCATTTT. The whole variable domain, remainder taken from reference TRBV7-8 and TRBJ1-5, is GAGVSQSPRYKVAKRGQDVALRCDPISGHVSLFWYQQALGQGPEFLTYFQNEAQLDKSGLPSDRFFAERPEGSVSTLKIQRTQQEDSAVYLCASSRVGGLSNQPQHFGDGTRLSIL.

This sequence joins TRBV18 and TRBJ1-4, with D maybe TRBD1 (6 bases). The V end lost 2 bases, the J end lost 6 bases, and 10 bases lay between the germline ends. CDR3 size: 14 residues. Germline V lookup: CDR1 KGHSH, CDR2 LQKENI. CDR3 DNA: TGTGCCAGCTCACCAAACAGGGCCGATGAAAAACTGTTTTTT. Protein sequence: CASSPNRADEKLFF.

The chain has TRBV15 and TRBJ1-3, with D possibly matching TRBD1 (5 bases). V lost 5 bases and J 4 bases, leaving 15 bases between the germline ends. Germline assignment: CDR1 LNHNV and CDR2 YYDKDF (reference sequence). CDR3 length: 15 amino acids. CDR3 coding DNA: TGTGCCACCAGCGGACTCCAGGGAGCCGGAAACACCATATATTTT. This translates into CATSGLQGAGNTIYF.

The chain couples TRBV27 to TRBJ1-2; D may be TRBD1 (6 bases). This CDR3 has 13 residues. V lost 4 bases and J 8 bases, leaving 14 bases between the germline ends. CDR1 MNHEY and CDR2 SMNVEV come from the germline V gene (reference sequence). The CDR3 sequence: CASSSPTGIGYTF. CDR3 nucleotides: TGTGCCAGCAGTTCCCCGACAGGAATCGGCTACACCTTC.

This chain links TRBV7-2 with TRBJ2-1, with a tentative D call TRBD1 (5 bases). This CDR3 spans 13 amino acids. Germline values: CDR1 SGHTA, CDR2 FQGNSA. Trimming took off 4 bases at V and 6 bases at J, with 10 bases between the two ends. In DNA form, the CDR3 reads TGTGCCAGCAGCTACGAAGGGGTCAATGAGCAGTTCTTC. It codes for CASSYEGVNEQFF.

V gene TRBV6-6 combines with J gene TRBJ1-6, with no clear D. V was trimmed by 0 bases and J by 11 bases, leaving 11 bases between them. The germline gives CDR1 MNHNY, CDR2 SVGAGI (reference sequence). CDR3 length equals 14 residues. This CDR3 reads CASSYSMGLTPLHF. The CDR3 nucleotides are TGTGCCAGCAGTTACTCGATGGGGTTGACACCCCTCCACTTT.

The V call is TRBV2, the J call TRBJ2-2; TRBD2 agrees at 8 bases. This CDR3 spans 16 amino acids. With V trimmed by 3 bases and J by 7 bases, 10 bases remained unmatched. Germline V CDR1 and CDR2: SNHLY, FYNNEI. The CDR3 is CASSEWHGGANGELFF. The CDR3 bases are TGTGCCAGCAGTGAGTGGCACGGGGGGGCGAACGGGGAGCTGTTTTTT.

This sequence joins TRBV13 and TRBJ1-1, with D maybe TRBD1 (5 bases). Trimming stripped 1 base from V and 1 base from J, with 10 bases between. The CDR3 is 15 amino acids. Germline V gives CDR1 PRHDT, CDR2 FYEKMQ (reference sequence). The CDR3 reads CASSLATGTNTEAFF. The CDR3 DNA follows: TGTGCCAGCAGCTTAGCAACAGGAACGAACACTGAAGCTTTCTTT.

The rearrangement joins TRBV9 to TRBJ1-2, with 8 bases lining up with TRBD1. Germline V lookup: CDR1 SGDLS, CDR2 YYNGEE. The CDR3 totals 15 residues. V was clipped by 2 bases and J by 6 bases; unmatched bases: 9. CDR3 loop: CASSVAPQGVNGYTF. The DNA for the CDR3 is TGTGCCAGCAGCGTGGCCCCACAGGGGGTAAATGGCTACACCTTC.

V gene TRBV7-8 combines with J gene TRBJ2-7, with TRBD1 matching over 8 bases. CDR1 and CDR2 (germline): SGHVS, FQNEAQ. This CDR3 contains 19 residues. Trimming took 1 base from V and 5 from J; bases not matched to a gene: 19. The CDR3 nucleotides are TGTGCCAGCAGCTTAGTCGGGGTTTCGACCTGGACAGGGTTGGACGAGCAGTACTTC. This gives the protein CASSLVGVSTWTGLDEQYF.

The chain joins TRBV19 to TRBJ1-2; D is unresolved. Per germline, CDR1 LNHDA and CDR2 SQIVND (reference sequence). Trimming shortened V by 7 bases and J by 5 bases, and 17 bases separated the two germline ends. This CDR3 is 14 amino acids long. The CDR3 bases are TGTGCCAGTATCCTGACGGCAACCGGGTATGGCTACACCTTC. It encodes CASILTATGYGYTF.

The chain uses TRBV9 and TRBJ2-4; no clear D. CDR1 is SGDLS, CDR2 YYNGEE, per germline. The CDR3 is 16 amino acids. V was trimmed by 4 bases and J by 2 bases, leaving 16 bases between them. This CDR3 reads CASSPRPSRSKNIQYF. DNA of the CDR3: TGTGCCAGCAGCCCACGACCCTCCCGATCCAAAAACATTCAGTACTTC.

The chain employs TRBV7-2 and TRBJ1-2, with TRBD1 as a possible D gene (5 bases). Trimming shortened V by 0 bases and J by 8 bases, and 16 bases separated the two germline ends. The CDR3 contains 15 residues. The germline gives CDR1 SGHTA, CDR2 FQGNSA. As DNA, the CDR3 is TGTGCCAGCAGCTTAGCGGATCGGGGGTCGTGGGGCTACACCTTC. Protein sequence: CASSLADRGSWGYTF. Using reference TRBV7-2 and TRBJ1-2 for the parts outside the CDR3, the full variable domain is GAGVSQSPSNKVTEKGKDVELRCDPISGHTALYWYRQSLGQGLEFLIYFQGNSAPDKSGLPSDRFSAERTGGSVSTLTIQRTQQEDSAVYLCASSLADRGSWGYTFGSGTRLTVV.

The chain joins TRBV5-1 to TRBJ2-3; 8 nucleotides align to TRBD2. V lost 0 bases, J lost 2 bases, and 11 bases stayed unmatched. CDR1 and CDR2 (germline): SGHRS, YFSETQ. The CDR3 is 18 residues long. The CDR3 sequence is CASSLARSSGETTDTQYF. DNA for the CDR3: TGCGCCAGCAGCTTGGCCAGGAGTAGCGGGGAAACCACAGATACGCAGTATTTT.

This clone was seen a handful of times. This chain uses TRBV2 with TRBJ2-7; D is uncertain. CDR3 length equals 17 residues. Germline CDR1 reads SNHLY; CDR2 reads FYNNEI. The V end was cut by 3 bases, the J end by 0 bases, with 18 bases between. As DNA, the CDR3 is TGTGCCAGCAGTGACGCCACGTTCTTAGCCCTCTCCTACGAGCAGTACTTC. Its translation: CASSDATFLALSYEQYF. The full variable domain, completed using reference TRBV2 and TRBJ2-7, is EPEVTQTPSHQVTQMGQEVILRCVPISNHLYFYWYRQILGQKVEFLVSFYNNEISEKSEIFDDQFSVERPDGSNFTLKIRSTKLEDSAMYFCASSDATFLALSYEQYFGPGTRLTVT.

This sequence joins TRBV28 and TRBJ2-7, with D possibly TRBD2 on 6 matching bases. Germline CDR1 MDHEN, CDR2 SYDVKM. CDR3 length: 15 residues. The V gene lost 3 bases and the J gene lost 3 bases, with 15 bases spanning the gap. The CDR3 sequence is CASSFGGERFYEQYF. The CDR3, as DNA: TGTGCCAGCAGTTTTGGCGGGGAAAGATTCTACGAGCAGTACTTC.

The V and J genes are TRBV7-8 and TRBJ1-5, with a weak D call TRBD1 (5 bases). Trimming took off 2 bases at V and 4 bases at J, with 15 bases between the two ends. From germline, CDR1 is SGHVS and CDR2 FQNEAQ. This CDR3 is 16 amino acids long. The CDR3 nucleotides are TGTGCCAGCAGCTTAAGCGAGAGGACACTGAATCAGCCCCAGCATTTT. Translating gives CASSLSERTLNQPQHF. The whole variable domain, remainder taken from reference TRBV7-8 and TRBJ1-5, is GAGVSQSPRYKVAKRGQDVALRCDPISGHVSLFWYQQALGQGPEFLTYFQNEAQLDKSGLPSDRFFAERPEGSVSTLKIQRTQQEDSAVYLCASSLSERTLNQPQHFGDGTRLSIL.

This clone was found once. The DNA for the CDR3 is TGTGCTAGTGGAAGGGTCCATGAGCAGTTCTTC. This codes for CASGRVHEQFF. J is TRBJ2-1 and V is TRBV12-5; the D is unclear. V gave up 6 bases and J gave up 8 bases, with 8 bases separating them. The CDR3 covers 11 residues. CDR1 is LGHNT and CDR2 is FRNRAP in the germline V gene.